The rows below give T cell receptor beta chains drawn from one sample of a study of cytomegalovirus exposure and HLA in healthy donors. TCRdb's table, derived via immunoSEQ multiplex PCR, lists solely in-frame clones and lacks some. The table lists around 140,000 clones, around 79% of them singletons. The sequenced sample consisted of PBMCs. Source of these receptors: a woman in her 40s in good health and CMV-seronegative. The CDR3 runs from the conserved cysteine through the conserved F or W. A D gene is named only where the DNA matches it firmly.

J | V | D | CDR3
TRBJ1-2 | TRBV28 | . | CASSLIGGVYGYTF
TRBJ2-4 | TRBV6-1 | TRBD1 | CATLRDREDIQYF
TRBJ1-2 | TRBV6-1 | . | CASSEYDGGSNYGYTF
TRBJ1-1 | TRBV4-3 | . | CASSQDRGEENTEAFF
TRBJ1-2 | TRBV5-4 | TRBD1 | CASNHAGTGNYGYTF
TRBJ2-1 | TRBV4-1 | TRBD2 | CASSPLAGGYNEQFF
TRBJ2-7 | TRBV12-5 | TRBD2 | CASGLVQGLAGTYEQYF
TRBJ2-5 | TRBV7-2 | . | CASSSPRGLSARVQETQYF
TRBJ2-1 | TRBV6-5 | . | CASRDRDYNEQFF
TRBJ1-6 | TRBV6-1 | . | CASSPRQELNSPLHF
TRBJ1-1 | TRBV11-1 | . | CASSLWYRDGGNTEAFF
TRBJ1-2 | TRBV18 | . | CASSQGFYGYTF
TRBJ2-7 | TRBV28 | . | CASSSSASTGAYEQYF
TRBJ1-2 | TRBV11-2 | . | CASTSPGTHYGYTF
TRBJ1-2 | TRBV5-1 | TRBD1 | CASSLGDRGSNYGYTF
TRBJ1-1 | TRBV19 | . | CATGTGKVSTEAFF
TRBJ1-6 | TRBV10-2 | TRBD1 | CASSETGGSPLHF
TRBJ1-2 | TRBV6-1 | . | CASNQGSVGYGYTF
TRBJ2-5 | TRBV21-1 | . | CASSKARREAQYF
TRBJ1-2 | TRBV6-6 | . | CASSYGQGGNYGYTF
TRBJ1-1 | TRBV7-2 | TRBD1 | CASSPGTGYAEAFF
TRBJ2-6 | TRBV28 | . | CASSLIQGRSGANVLTF
TRBJ1-5 | TRBV25-1 | TRBD1 | CASSVTGGNQPQHF
TRBJ2-7 | TRBV2 | . | CASSDSWPGSYEQYF
TRBJ1-2 | TRBV5-1 | . | CASSLDRPYGYTF
TRBJ2-7 | TRBV7-2 | TRBD2 | CASRREAPYEQYF
TRBJ2-6 | TRBV10-3 | . | CAISGQKYSGANVLTF
TRBJ1-5 | TRBV10-3 | . | CASGGTGSNQPQHF
TRBJ2-1 | TRBV9 | . | CASSVVPGGNEQFF
TRBJ2-7 | TRBV4-2 | TRBD1 | CASSPQGDRSYEQYF
TRBJ1-2 | TRBV6-5 | TRBD1 | CASSSTGVNGYTF
TRBJ1-5 | TRBV28 | . | CASSQGSNQPQHF
TRBJ1-1 | TRBV18 | . | CASSPIGDTEAFF
TRBJ1-5 | TRBV27 | . | CASSLIPQANQPQHF
TRBJ2-5 | TRBV14 | . | CASSPTGIEETQYF
TRBJ1-5 | TRBV29-1 | . | CSVETGWGQPQHF
TRBJ1-2 | TRBV2 | TRBD1 | CASSEAQGAGGYTF
TRBJ1-6 | TRBV28 | TRBD1 | CASSSGDRGSPLHF
TRBJ1-2 | TRBV4-1 | . | CASSQDRRGSGTF
TRBJ1-2 | TRBV6-5 | TRBD1 | CASSAQGNYGYTF
TRBJ2-2 | TRBV2 | . | CANDRALNTGELFF
TRBJ1-3 | TRBV4-1 | . | CASSQAQGSGNTIYF
TRBJ2-4 | TRBV10-3 | . | CAISGGLAKNIQYF
TRBJ2-7 | TRBV6-1 | . | CASSASGRLYEQYF
TRBJ2-2 | TRBV5-1 | TRBD2 | CASSAGTSGAGTGELFF
TRBJ2-3 | TRBV5-1 | . | CASSLPGGGDTQYF
TRBJ1-1 | TRBV4-1 | TRBD1 | CASSRDRGTQRMNTEAFF
TRBJ2-3 | TRBV28 | TRBD1 | CASSYQTGASTDTQYF
TRBJ2-5 | TRBV5-1 | . | CASGDQETQYF
TRBJ2-6 | TRBV7-2 | . | CASSLTTAYSGANVLTF
TRBJ1-2 | TRBV28 | . | CASSETGIVDGYTF
TRBJ2-1 | TRBV7-2 | TRBD1 | CASRGQGTYNEQFF
TRBJ1-1 | TRBV6-5 | . | CASRVPPSSQGAFF
TRBJ2-5 | TRBV4-1 | . | CASSPDKGVRSQETQYF
TRBJ2-3 | TRBV5-6 | . | CASSRTSRGRRDTQYF
TRBJ2-7 | TRBV5-1 | TRBD1 | CASSYVTGTGAHEQYF
TRBJ1-1 | TRBV4-1 | TRBD1 | CASSQDRWTGETEAFF
TRBJ1-2 | TRBV5-1 | . | CASSLGPGQIYGYTF
TRBJ1-5 | TRBV6-5 | TRBD1 | CASSPDRVQPQHF
TRBJ1-2 | TRBV5-1 | TRBD1 | CASSRTGTLNYGYTF